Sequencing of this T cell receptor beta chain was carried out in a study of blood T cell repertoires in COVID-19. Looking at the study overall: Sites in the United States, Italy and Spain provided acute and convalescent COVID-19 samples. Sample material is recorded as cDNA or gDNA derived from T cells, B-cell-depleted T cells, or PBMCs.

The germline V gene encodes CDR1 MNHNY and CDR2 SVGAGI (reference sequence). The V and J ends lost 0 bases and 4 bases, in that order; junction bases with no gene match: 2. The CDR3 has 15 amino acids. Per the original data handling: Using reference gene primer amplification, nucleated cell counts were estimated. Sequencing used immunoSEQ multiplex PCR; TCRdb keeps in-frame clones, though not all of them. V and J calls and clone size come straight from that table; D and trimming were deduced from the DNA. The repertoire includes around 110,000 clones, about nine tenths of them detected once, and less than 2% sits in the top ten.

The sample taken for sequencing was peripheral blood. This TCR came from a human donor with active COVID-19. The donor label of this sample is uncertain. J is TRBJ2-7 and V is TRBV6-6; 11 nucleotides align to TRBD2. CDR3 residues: CASSYSLAGAYEQYF. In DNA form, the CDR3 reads TGTGCCAGCAGTTACTCACTAGCGGGAGCATACGAGCAGTACTTC.